This TCR beta chain was found in a study of PD-1 blockade in classical Hodgkin lymphoma. Findings and limits, study-wide: Whoever responded completely had baseline diversity much like that seen in newly diagnosed patients. TCR diversity at baseline was reported to be reduced in newly diagnosed patients relative to healthy donors. Compared with baseline, CD4+ but not CD8+ TCR diversity had risen significantly by C4D1.

The ends were cut back, 0 bases at V and 4 bases at J, with 10 bases in the middle. Looked up from germline, CDR1 is SGHKS and CDR2 is YYEKEE (reference sequence). The CDR3 sequence is 14 residues long. Clones were read by immunoSEQ multiplex PCR, and TCRdb kept only the in-frame ones, dropping some. The table includes about 86,000 clones, around nine tenths detected once. Relapse after autologous stem cell transplantation occurred in every patient, and brentuximab vedotin exposure varied. The patients, who had relapsed/refractory classical Hodgkin lymphoma, achieved best responses of complete response, partial response or progressive disease. A remark on this clone: Antigen unknown.

The V gene is TRBV5-5, the J gene TRBJ2-5; unclear D gene. This clonotype was obtained from a human donor with classical Hodgkin lymphoma. Specimen: peripheral blood mononuclear cells (PBMCs), collected at baseline. For the CDR3, the DNA is TGTGCCAGCAGCTTGGATGCCCAAGTAGAGACCCAGTACTTC. It codes for CASSLDAQVETQYF.